A selection of T cell receptor beta chains follows, all from one sample in a study of cytomegalovirus exposure and HLA in healthy donors. TCRdb's copy holds only in-frame clones and misses some; the assay was immunoSEQ multiplex PCR. The sample has just over 200,000 clones. Sequencing was carried out using PBMCs. The receptors derive from a girl aged 2 to 9 in good health and CMV-seropositive. Both conserved end residues are part of each CDR3. D genes are given only for firm matches.

cdr3_nt cdr3_aa j_call d_call v_call
TGCGCCAGCAGCTTGACTAACCAAAAGTTGTTTTTT CASSLTNQKLFF TRBJ1-4 NA TRBV5-1
TGTGCCAGCAGTTCGGGACAGCTCTACTATGGCTACACCTTC CASSSGQLYYGYTF TRBJ1-2 TRBD1 TRBV6-5
TGTGCCAGCAGCGTAGAGGCTAGTCGAGGATACGAGCAGTACTTC CASSVEASRGYEQYF TRBJ2-7 NA TRBV9
TGCAGTGCTAGCGGACAGTCGACCCAGCATTTT CSASGQSTQHF TRBJ1-5 NA TRBV20-1
TGTGCCATCAGTGAGTCAGCCCGGGTTGAAGCTTTCTTT CAISESARVEAFF TRBJ1-1 NA TRBV10-3
TGTGCCACCAGCTACTATCTGAGCACTAACTATGGCTACACCTTC CATSYYLSTNYGYTF TRBJ1-2 NA TRBV15
TGTGCCAGCAGTGAATGGGGAGAAAGCTCCTATAATTCACCCCTCCACTTT CASSEWGESSYNSPLHF TRBJ1-6 NA TRBV25-1
TGTGCCAGCAGCTTAGGAGGTTCAGGGACAGGGAGTCAGCCCCAGCATTTT CASSLGGSGTGSQPQHF TRBJ1-5 TRBD1 TRBV7-9
TGTGCCAGCAGCTTAGTACTAGCGGGAGACAATGAGCAGTTCTTC CASSLVLAGDNEQFF TRBJ2-1 TRBD2 TRBV7-2
TGTGCCACGACGGAGGGGGACAGCTACGAGCAGTACTTC CATTEGDSYEQYF TRBJ2-7 NA TRBV10-3
TGTGCCAGCAGCTTAGCAGGGGGCAATGAGCAGTTCTTC CASSLAGGNEQFF TRBJ2-1 NA TRBV7-6
TGTGCCAGCAGCCGTCGATTCCCGGGACAGGGTACCAACATGTACTTC CASSRRFPGQGTNMYF TRBJ2-7 TRBD1 TRBV13
TGTGCCACCACTAGCGGTCGAGGAAGCTCCTACAATGAGCAGTTCTTC CATTSGRGSSYNEQFF TRBJ2-1 TRBD2 TRBV10-3
TGTGCCAGCAGCCCCCGGTGGGGGACTAGCGGACACGAGCAGTACTTC CASSPRWGTSGHEQYF TRBJ2-7 TRBD2 TRBV5-4
TGTGCCACCAGCAGAGATGGCGAGGGGGCAGGGAAGACCCAGTACTTC CATSRDGEGAGKTQYF TRBJ2-5 TRBD1 TRBV15
TGTGCCAGCAGCCATAACAGGGAGAGCACTGAAGCTTTCTTT CASSHNRESTEAFF TRBJ1-1 NA TRBV14
TGTGCCAGTAGTCCATGGACAGGGGTCGGCAATGAGCAGTTCTTC CASSPWTGVGNEQFF TRBJ2-1 TRBD1 TRBV19
TGTGCCAGCAGTTTTTCCCACAGGGTGTCCGGCTACACCTTC CASSFSHRVSGYTF TRBJ1-2 NA TRBV28
TGTGCCTGGAGTGGCCGGACAGCCCATGTCCGGATAGGGGAGCAGTTCTTC CAWSGRTAHVRIGEQFF TRBJ2-1 NA TRBV30